The 19 T cell receptor beta chains given below trace back to one sample, sequenced in a study of CD8+CD57+ T cells in acquired aplastic anemia. All patients picked for sequencing had shown, by flow cytometry, an expansion of CD8+CD57+ cells. Genomic DNA served as template for TCR beta VDJ and CDR3 profiling. TCRdb re-derived calls from the reads in MiXCR, one entry per CDR3 protein. The data contain under 350,000 distinct CDR3 sequences, under 65% of them singletons. The sample comprised sorted CD4+, CD8+, or CD8+CD57+ T cells (not recorded which) from PBMCs. The receptors stem from a human donor with aplastic anemia.

The J gene is TRBJ2-3, the V gene TRBV7-9; TRBD1 aligns across 7 bases. CDR1 and CDR2 (germline): SEHNR, FQNEAQ (reference sequence). J gave up 2 bases and V 5 bases, and 4 bases lay outside the gene matches. The CDR3 is 14 residues long. CDR3 sequence reads: CASSPGTVTDTQYF. The CDR3 DNA reads TGTGCCAGCAGCCCCGGGACAGTCACAGATACGCAGTATTTT.

This chain joins TRBV20-1 and TRBJ2-5; 9 bases are shared with TRBD1. The end of the DNA aligns better with TRBJ2-7, so the J call may be wrong. The CDR3 totals 14 residues. The germline gives CDR1 DFQATT, CDR2 SNEGSKA (reference sequence). The CDR3 loop is CSASGTGSSYEQYF. The CDR3 DNA follows: TGCAGTGCCTCCGGGACAGGGAGCTCCTACGAGCAGTACTTC.

The chain employs TRBV2 and TRBJ2-1; D is tentatively TRBD1 or TRBD2 (5 bases each). Germline V CDR1 and CDR2: SNHLY, FYNNEI. CDR3 length: 17 residues. The V end was cut by 4 bases, the J end by 0 bases, with 16 bases between. The CDR3 nucleotides read TGTGCCAGCAGTGCCCTTGGGACGGGGAGCTCCTACAATGAGCAGTTCTTC. Encoded protein: CASSALGTGSSYNEQFF.

The chain has TRBV15 and TRBJ1-1; tentative D call: TRBD1 (5 bases). The CDR3 runs 14 residues. Trimming took 1 base from V and 2 from J, leaving 8 bases between them. Germline V gene data show CDR1 as LNHNV and CDR2 as YYDKDF (reference sequence). Here the CDR3 reads CATSRGDVNTEAFF. The CDR3 DNA reads TGTGCCACCAGCAGAGGGGACGTTAACACTGAAGCTTTCTTT.

This clonotype has at least ten counts. This chain joins TRBV5-6 and TRBJ1-5, with D possibly TRBD1 on 5 matching bases. Germline CDR1 and CDR2: SGHDT and YYEEEE. Trimming removed 0 bases from V and 5 bases from J, with 12 bases in between. The CDR3 runs 15 residues. The CDR3 here is CASSLAGGGDQPQHF. In DNA, the CDR3 is TGTGCCAGCAGCTTGGCGGGGGGTGGCGATCAGCCCCAGCATTTT.

In its sample, this clonotype was seen many times. The chain uses TRBV5-5 and TRBJ1-1; D gene ambiguous. Germline assignment: CDR1 SGHKS and CDR2 YYEKEE (reference sequence). V was trimmed by 2 bases and J by 4 bases, leaving 18 bases between them. The CDR3 is 16 amino acids. The CDR3 bases are TGTGCCAGCAGCTTAATCGGAGGGCCTGGCAGCACTGAAGCTTTCTTT. Its protein product is CASSLIGGPGSTEAFF.

This clonotype was observed a handful of times. This chain joins TRBV6-4 and TRBJ2-3; D is possibly TRBD2 (7 bases). V was cut by 2 bases and J by 2 bases, with 8 bases left in between. Germline V gene sequence: CDR1 MRHNA, CDR2 SNTAGT. There are 14 residues in the CDR3. The CDR3: CASSDGGATDTQYF. The CDR3 DNA follows: TGTGCCAGCAGTGACGGGGGGGCCACAGATACGCAGTATTTT.

This clonotype was seen once. J is TRBJ2-7 and V is TRBV25-1; D tentatively fits TRBD1 or TRBD2 (5 bases each). This CDR3 is 15 amino acids long. V lost 6 bases and J 3 bases, leaving 18 bases between the germline ends. The germline gives CDR1 MGHDK, CDR2 SYGVNS. CDR3 DNA: TGTGCCAGCAGCTTGGCCGGGACCCGCTTCTACGAGCAGTACTTC. This encodes CASSLAGTRFYEQYF.

The genes are TRBV20-1 and TRBJ2-7, with TRBD1 matching 9 bases. Losses at the gene ends were 6 bases for V and 3 bases for J; bases not matched to a gene: 15. Germline V gene lookup returns CDR1 DFQATT and CDR2 SNEGSKA (reference sequence). This CDR3 contains 16 residues. For the CDR3, the DNA is TGCAGTGCGGCTAAACAACAGGGGGCTGTCCTCTACGAGCAGTACTTC. This codes for CSAAKQQGAVLYEQYF.

This clonotype was seen repeatedly, ten times or more. The rearrangement uses TRBV5-1 and TRBJ1-4; no clear D gene. V shed 4 bases and J shed 0 bases, with 13 bases lying between them. Germline V lookup: CDR1 SGHRS, CDR2 YFSETQ. CDR3 length equals 16 residues. The CDR3 bases are TGCGCCAGCAGCCCGGTGAGGGCCTCAACTAATGAAAAACTGTTTTTT. Protein sequence: CASSPVRASTNEKLFF.

This clonotype has a count of ten or more. The rearrangement uses TRBV5-1 and TRBJ2-1; D might be TRBD2 (7 bases). This CDR3 is 16 amino acids long. Germline V lookup: CDR1 SGHRS, CDR2 YFSETQ. Trimming took off 4 bases at V and 5 bases at J, with 19 bases between the two ends. The CDR3 DNA sequence: TGCGCCAGCAGCCCGCTCTTGGGGGGGGCCAACAATGAGCAGTTCTTC. Amino acids: CASSPLLGGANNEQFF.

The chain recombines TRBV9 with TRBJ2-3; D is undetermined. The V end lost 0 bases, the J end lost 1 base, and 12 bases lay between the germline ends. Looked up from germline, CDR1 is SGDLS and CDR2 is YYNGEE. The CDR3 is 16 residues long. The DNA of the CDR3 is TGTGCCAGCAGCGTAGCTAGTGGGCGAGGCACAGATACGCAGTATTTT. Its protein product is CASSVASGRGTDTQYF.

Note on this clonotype: This sequence may be a read error, since a much larger clone differs from it by one base. The chain couples TRBV3-1 to TRBJ1-1; D is possibly TRBD1 (6 bases). Per germline, CDR1 LGHDT and CDR2 YNNKEL (reference sequence). The CDR3 runs to 14 residues. The CDR3 is CASSQDSSNTDAFF. The CDR3 DNA follows: TGTGCCAGCAGCCAGGACAGTTCGAACACTGATGCTTTCTTT.

Only a few counts were recorded for this clonotype. The V and J genes are TRBV12-3 or TRBV12-4 and TRBJ1-5; TRBD1 aligns across 9 bases. The CDR3 is 14 amino acids. The V and J ends lost 6 bases and 6 bases, in that order; junction bases with no gene match: 6. The CDR3 DNA follows: TGTGCCAGCAGGGGGGGGACAGGGATTCAGCCCCAGCATTTT. It specifies CASRGGTGIQPQHF.

This clonotype has at least ten counts. The chain carries TRBV12-3 or TRBV12-4 and TRBJ1-6, with D unclear. The CDR3 extends over 15 amino acids. Trimming shortened V by 10 bases and J by 2 bases, and 15 bases separated the two germline ends. CDR3 residues: CATAPVGAYNSPLHF. The CDR3 nucleotides read TGTGCCACTGCTCCCGTAGGAGCCTATAATTCACCCCTCCACTTT.

The chain has TRBV5-4 and TRBJ1-4, with a weak D call TRBD1 (5 bases). Trimming removed 2 bases at V and 5 bases at J, with 10 bases between. Germline CDR1 SGHNT, CDR2 YYREEE (reference sequence). The CDR3 spans 14 residues. The CDR3 sequence is CASSLGVMNEKLFF. The CDR3, as DNA: TGTGCCAGCAGCTTAGGGGTCATGAATGAAAAACTGTTTTTT.

This clonotype was seen at least ten times. The chain employs TRBV25-1 and TRBJ1-3, with 10 bases identical to TRBD1. Germline V gene data show CDR1 as MGHDK and CDR2 as SYGVNS. The junction had 13 bases not matched to a gene; V was cut back by 8 bases and J by 0 bases. The CDR3 is made up of 18 amino acids. The CDR3 protein is CASVQTGGFFSSGNTIYF. DNA of the CDR3: TGTGCCAGCGTTCAGACAGGGGGCTTCTTCAGCTCTGGAAACACCATATATTTT. Full variable domain (outside the CDR3, taken from reference TRBV25-1 and TRBJ1-3): EADIYQTPRYLVIGTGKKITLECSQTMGHDKMYWYQQDPGMELHLIHYSYGVNSTEKGDLSSESTVSRIRTEHFPLTLESARPSHTSQYLCASVQTGGFFSSGNTIYFGEGSWLTVV.

Note on this clonotype: At one of its ends the junction is not consistent with the germline gene, which may arise from a read error. The CDR3 DNA sequence: TGCGCCAGCAGCGTAGGGGTTAGCGGGGGGGCTACGGGCGAGCAGTACTTC. It codes for CASSVGVSGGATGEQYF. The rearrangement joins TRBV7-2 to TRBJ2-7, with TRBD2 identical over 11 bases. The CDR3 totals 17 residues. The germline gives CDR1 SGHTA, CDR2 FQGNSA.

This clonotype occurred many times. This chain connects TRBV19 to TRBJ2-1; tentatively, D is TRBD1 (5 bases). The CDR3 is 13 residues long. V was pared by 1 base and J by 7 bases, with 8 bases between. Germline CDR1 LNHDA, CDR2 SQIVND (reference sequence). CDR3: CASSIGQFNEQFF. CDR3 sequence (DNA): TGTGCCAGTAGTATAGGACAGTTTAATGAGCAGTTCTTC.